These T cell receptor beta chains were read from a single sample in a study of T cell responses to AZD1222 COVID-19 vaccine. TCRdb's copy holds only in-frame clones and misses some; the assay was immunoSEQ multiplex PCR. This table has more than 95,000 clones, 90% appearing once. This specimen consisted of peripheral blood, obtained on day 0 of MenACWY control vaccination. Receptors were obtained from an adult in good health. Each CDR3 is given with its conserved first and last residue. The order of the fields is CDR3 DNA, CDR3 protein, V gene, clone size, D gene, J gene. D genes are given only for firm matches. Clone sizes are given selectively: once, few, many, or a class where the clone is expanded.

CDR3nt: TGTGCCAGCAGTTTACCTTGGCTAGCGGGGGGAAGCGGGGAGCTGTTTTTT
CDR3aa: CASSLPWLAGGSGELFF
v_gene: TRBV28
abundance: few
d_gene: TRBD2
j_gene: TRBJ2-2

CDR3nt: TGTGCCAGCAGCCAGGCGGGAGGCACCTACAATGAGCAGTTCTTC
CDR3aa: CASSQAGGTYNEQFF
v_gene: TRBV6-5
abundance: -
d_gene: TRBD2
j_gene: TRBJ2-1

CDR3nt: TGTGCCAGCAGCCGATGGGACAGGGCCTACGAGCAGTACTTC
CDR3aa: CASSRWDRAYEQYF
v_gene: TRBV14
abundance: -
d_gene: TRBD1
j_gene: TRBJ2-7

CDR3nt: TGTGCCAGCAGCTTTTTTCAAGCCAGCGCGGGCGGCTACACCTTC
CDR3aa: CASSFFQASAGGYTF
v_gene: TRBV7-2
abundance: few
d_gene: -
j_gene: TRBJ1-2

CDR3nt: TGTGCCAGCAGCTTAAACGATGAGCAGTTCTTC
CDR3aa: CASSLNDEQFF
v_gene: TRBV7-3
abundance: -
d_gene: -
j_gene: TRBJ2-1

CDR3nt: TGTGCCAGCAGTTACTCGGTAACCGATGAAGCTTTCTTT
CDR3aa: CASSYSVTDEAFF
v_gene: TRBV6-5
abundance: few
d_gene: -
j_gene: TRBJ1-1

CDR3nt: TGTGCCAGCAGCCAGGACTCGATAGTCAATGAGCAGTTCTTC
CDR3aa: CASSQDSIVNEQFF
v_gene: TRBV11-3
abundance: -
d_gene: -
j_gene: TRBJ2-1

CDR3nt: TGTGCCAGCAGTGATCAGTGGGAGCGGGGCTACACCTTC
CDR3aa: CASSDQWERGYTF
v_gene: TRBV6-1
abundance: -
d_gene: -
j_gene: TRBJ1-2

CDR3nt: TGTGCCACCAGTGACAGGGACAGGGGGATGTACAATGAGCAGTTCTTC
CDR3aa: CATSDRDRGMYNEQFF
v_gene: TRBV24-1
abundance: -
d_gene: TRBD1
j_gene: TRBJ2-1

CDR3nt: TGTGCCAGCAGCGTAGGATATGAGGGCCCCTACAATGAGCAGTTCTTC
CDR3aa: CASSVGYEGPYNEQFF
v_gene: TRBV9
abundance: -
d_gene: -
j_gene: TRBJ2-1

CDR3nt: TGTGCCAGCAGCTTAGGTGAAAGGGCTAGGATCACTGAAGCTTTCTTT
CDR3aa: CASSLGERARITEAFF
v_gene: TRBV7-8
abundance: few
d_gene: -
j_gene: TRBJ1-1

CDR3nt: TGTGCCAGTAGTAGAGGACTAGCCGATTCCTTTAATGAGCAGTTCTTC
CDR3aa: CASSRGLADSFNEQFF
v_gene: TRBV19
abundance: -
d_gene: TRBD2
j_gene: TRBJ2-1

CDR3nt: TGCAGCGTCGAACTTGCAACTAATGAAAAACTGTTTTTT
CDR3aa: CSVELATNEKLFF
v_gene: TRBV29-1
abundance: once
d_gene: -
j_gene: TRBJ1-4

CDR3nt: TGTGCCAGCAGCTTAGGAGTGCGGTCTGGGGCCAACGTCCTGACTTTC
CDR3aa: CASSLGVRSGANVLTF
v_gene: TRBV5-4
abundance: -
d_gene: -
j_gene: TRBJ2-6

CDR3nt: TGTGCCAGCAGTGCGGGGGCTGGTACAGATACGCAGTATTTT
CDR3aa: CASSAGAGTDTQYF
v_gene: TRBV6-4
abundance: -
d_gene: -
j_gene: TRBJ2-3

CDR3nt: TGTGCCAGCAGCGACCCGGACGGACTAGCGGGAGAGACCCAGTACTTC
CDR3aa: CASSDPDGLAGETQYF
v_gene: TRBV9
abundance: -
d_gene: TRBD2
j_gene: TRBJ2-5

CDR3nt: TGCAGCGTGCCCACCCTCCCTGGGGGCAATGAGCAGTTCTTC
CDR3aa: CSVPTLPGGNEQFF
v_gene: TRBV29-1
abundance: -
d_gene: -
j_gene: TRBJ2-1

CDR3nt: TGTGCCAGCAGTTCCTTAGCGGGAGATCGGTACAATGAGCAGTTCTTC
CDR3aa: CASSSLAGDRYNEQFF
v_gene: TRBV6-2/TRBV6-3
abundance: -
d_gene: TRBD2
j_gene: TRBJ2-1

CDR3nt: TGTGCCAGCAGCCCAAAGGGGGTCACTGAAGCTTTCTTT
CDR3aa: CASSPKGVTEAFF
v_gene: TRBV11-2
abundance: -
d_gene: -
j_gene: TRBJ1-1

CDR3nt: TGTGCCAGCAGCAAAGCGATGTCCCCCAATTCACCCCTCCACTTT
CDR3aa: CASSKAMSPNSPLHF
v_gene: TRBV21-1
abundance: -
d_gene: -
j_gene: TRBJ1-6